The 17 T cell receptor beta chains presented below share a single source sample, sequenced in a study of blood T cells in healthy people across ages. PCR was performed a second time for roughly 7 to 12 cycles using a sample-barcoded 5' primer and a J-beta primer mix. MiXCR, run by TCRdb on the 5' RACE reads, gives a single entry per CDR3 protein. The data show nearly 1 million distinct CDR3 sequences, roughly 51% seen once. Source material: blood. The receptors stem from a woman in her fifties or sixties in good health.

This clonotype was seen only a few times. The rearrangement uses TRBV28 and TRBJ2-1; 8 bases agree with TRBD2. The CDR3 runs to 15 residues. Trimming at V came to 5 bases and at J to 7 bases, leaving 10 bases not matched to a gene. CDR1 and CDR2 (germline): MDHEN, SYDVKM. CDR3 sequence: CASSRSGSSKNEQFF. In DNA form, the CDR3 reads TGTGCCAGCAGTAGGAGCGGGAGTTCTAAGAATGAGCAGTTCTTC.

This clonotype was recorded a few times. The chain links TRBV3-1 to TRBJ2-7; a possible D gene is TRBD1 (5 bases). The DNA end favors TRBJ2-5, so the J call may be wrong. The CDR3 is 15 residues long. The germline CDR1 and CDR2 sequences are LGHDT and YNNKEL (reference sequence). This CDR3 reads CASSQQGPKGETQYF. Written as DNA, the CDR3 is TGTGCCAGCAGCCAACAGGGTCCAAAAGGGGAGACCCAGTACTTC.

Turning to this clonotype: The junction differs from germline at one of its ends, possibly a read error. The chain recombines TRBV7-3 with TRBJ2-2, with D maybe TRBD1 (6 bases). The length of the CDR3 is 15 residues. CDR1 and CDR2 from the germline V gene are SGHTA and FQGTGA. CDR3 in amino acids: CASSLGAANIGELFF. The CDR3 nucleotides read TGTGCCAGCAGCTTGGGGGCAGCGAACATCGGGGAGCTGTTTTTT.

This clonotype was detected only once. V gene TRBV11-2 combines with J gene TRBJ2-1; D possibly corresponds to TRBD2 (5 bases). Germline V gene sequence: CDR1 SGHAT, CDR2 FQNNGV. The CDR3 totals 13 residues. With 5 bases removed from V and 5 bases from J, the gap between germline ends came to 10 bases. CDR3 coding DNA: TGTGCCAGCAGCGTTGAGCGGCACAATGAGCAGTTCTTC. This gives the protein CASSVERHNEQFF.

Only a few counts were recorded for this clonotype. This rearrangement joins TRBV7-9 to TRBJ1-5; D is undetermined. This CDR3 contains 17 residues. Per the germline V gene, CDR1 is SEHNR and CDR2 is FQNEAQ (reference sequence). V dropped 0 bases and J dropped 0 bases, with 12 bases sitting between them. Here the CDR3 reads CASSLAADWHSNQPQHF. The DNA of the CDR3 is TGTGCCAGCAGCTTAGCGGCGGATTGGCATAGCAATCAGCCCCAGCATTTT.

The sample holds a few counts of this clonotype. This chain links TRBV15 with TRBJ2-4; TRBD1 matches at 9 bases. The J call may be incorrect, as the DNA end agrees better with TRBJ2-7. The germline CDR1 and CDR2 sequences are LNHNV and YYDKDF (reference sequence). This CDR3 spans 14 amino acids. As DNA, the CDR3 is TGTGCCACCAGCGGACGGACAGGGGCCTACGAGCAGTACTTC. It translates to CATSGRTGAYEQYF.

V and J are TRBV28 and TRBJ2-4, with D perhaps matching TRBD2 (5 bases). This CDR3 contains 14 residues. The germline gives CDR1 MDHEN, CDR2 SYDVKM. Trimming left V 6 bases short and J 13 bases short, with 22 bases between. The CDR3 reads CASSPPTGLWEQYF. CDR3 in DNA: TGTGCCAGCAGCCCTCCGACGGGATTGTGGGAGCAGTACTTC.

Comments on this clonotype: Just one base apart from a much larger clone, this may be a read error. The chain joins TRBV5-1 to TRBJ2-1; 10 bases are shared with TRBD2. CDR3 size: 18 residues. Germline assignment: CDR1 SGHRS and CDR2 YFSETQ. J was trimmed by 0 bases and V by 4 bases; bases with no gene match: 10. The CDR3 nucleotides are TGCGCCAGCAGCCTTAGCGGGAGGATGATTAGCTCCTACAATGAGCAGTTCTTC. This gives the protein CASSLSGRMISSYNEQFF.

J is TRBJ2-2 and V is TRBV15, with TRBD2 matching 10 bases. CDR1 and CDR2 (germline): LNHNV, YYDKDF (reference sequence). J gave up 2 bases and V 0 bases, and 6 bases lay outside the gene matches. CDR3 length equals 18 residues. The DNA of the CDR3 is TGTGCCACCAGCAGAGAACCCAAACTAGCGGGAAACACCGGGGAGCTGTTTTTT. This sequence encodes CATSREPKLAGNTGELFF.

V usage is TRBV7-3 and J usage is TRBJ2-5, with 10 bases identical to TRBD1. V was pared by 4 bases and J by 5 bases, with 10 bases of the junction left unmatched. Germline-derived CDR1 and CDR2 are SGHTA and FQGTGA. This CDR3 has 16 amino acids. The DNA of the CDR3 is TGTGCCAGCAGCTCCCGGGACAGGGGTCTCGGGGAGACCCAGTACTTC. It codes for CASSSRDRGLGETQYF.

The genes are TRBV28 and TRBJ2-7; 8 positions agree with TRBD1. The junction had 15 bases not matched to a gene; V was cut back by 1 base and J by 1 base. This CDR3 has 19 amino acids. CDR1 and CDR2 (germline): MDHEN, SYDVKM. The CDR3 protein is CASSLSPWTGKKGSYEQYF. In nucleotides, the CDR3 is TGTGCCAGCAGTTTATCACCTTGGACAGGGAAAAAAGGGTCCTACGAGCAGTACTTC.

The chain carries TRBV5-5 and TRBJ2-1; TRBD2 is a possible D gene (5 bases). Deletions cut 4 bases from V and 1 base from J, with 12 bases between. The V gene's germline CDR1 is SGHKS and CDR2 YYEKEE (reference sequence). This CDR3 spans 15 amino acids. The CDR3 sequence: CASSPGAASYNEQFF. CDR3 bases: TGTGCCAGCAGCCCAGGAGCGGCGTCCTACAATGAGCAGTTCTTC. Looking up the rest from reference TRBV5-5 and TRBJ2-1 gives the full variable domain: DAGVTQSPTHLIKTRGQQVTLRCSPISGHKSVSWYQQVLGQGPQFIFQYYEKEERGRGNFPDRFSARQFPNYSSELNVNALLLGDSALYLCASSPGAASYNEQFFGPGTRLTVL.

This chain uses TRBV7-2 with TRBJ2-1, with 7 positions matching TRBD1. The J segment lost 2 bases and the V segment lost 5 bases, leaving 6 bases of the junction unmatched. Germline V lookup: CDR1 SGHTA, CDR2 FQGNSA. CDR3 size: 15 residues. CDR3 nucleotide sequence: TGTGCCAGCAGCCGAACAGGGGACCCCTACAATGAGCAGTTCTTC. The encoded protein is CASSRTGDPYNEQFF.

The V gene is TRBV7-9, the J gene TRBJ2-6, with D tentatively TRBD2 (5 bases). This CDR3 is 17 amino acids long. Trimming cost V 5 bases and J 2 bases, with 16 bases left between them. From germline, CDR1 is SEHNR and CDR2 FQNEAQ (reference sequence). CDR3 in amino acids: CASSQSGGWAGANVLTF. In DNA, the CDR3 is TGTGCCAGCAGCCAGAGCGGTGGTTGGGCTGGGGCCAACGTCCTGACTTTC.

CDR3 nucleotides: TGTGCCAGCAGCCAAGGGGACAACTCGGGAGATACGCAGTATTTT. Translation: CASSQGDNSGDTQYF. The chain uses TRBV4-2 and TRBJ2-3, with D possibly matching TRBD1 (6 bases). This CDR3 is 15 amino acids long. Germline assignment: CDR1 LGHNA and CDR2 YNFKEQ. Trimming pared 1 base from V and 5 bases from J, leaving 13 bases between.

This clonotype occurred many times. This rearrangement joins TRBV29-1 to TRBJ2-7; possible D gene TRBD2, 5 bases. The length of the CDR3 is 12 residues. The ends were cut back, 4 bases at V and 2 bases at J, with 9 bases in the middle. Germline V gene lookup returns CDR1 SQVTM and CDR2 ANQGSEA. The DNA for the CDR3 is TGCAGCGTTGGGCAGCGGACCTACGAGCAGTACTTC. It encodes CSVGQRTYEQYF.

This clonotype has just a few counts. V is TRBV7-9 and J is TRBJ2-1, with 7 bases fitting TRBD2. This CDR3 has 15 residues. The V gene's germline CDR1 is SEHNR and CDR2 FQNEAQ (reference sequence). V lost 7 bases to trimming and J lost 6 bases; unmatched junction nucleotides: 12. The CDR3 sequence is CASTLLVAGPNEQFF. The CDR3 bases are TGTGCCAGCACCCTTCTGGTAGCGGGCCCCAATGAGCAGTTCTTC.